This record concerns one T cell receptor beta chain sequence. As handled by the study authors: Quantification of nucleated cells was approximated via reference gene primer amplification. Method: immunoSEQ multiplex PCR; TCRdb's copy keeps in-frame clones and lacks some. The D gene and trimming were derived from the DNA, and the V and J assignments and clone size from that table. The sample contains 200,000 to 250,000 clones, 80% to 90% of which appear only once. This sample was taken from a study of blood T cell repertoires in COVID-19. For the study at large: Acute and convalescent COVID-19 samples came from the United States, Italy and Spain.

The sequence was collected from a man aged 45-65 years with acute or convalescent COVID-19. The sample was peripheral blood.

CDR3 DNA: TGTGCCAGCAGAACCCGGGACAGGGAAGTTTATGGCTACACCTTC. As protein: CASRTRDREVYGYTF. The chain is built from TRBV5-8 and TRBJ1-2; TRBD1 agrees at 9 bases. V lost 5 bases, J lost 5 bases, and 10 bases stayed unmatched. Germline CDR1 and CDR2: SGHTS and YDEGEE. The CDR3 consists of 15 residues. The whole variable domain, remainder taken from reference TRBV5-8 and TRBJ1-2, is EAGVTQSPTHLIKTRGQQATLRCSPISGHTSVYWYQQALGLGLQFLLWYDEGEERNRGNFPPRFSGRQFPNYSSELNVNALELEDSALYLCASRTRDREVYGYTFGSGTRLTVV.